The 5 T cell receptor beta chains reported below all come from one sample, sequenced in a study of OX40 agonist ivuxolimab in advanced cancers. Sequenced by immunoSEQ multiplex PCR; TCRdb stores in-frame clones only, minus some. The sample comprises 54,000 or so clones, over 75% of which are singletons, and around 2% rests with the top ten. This specimen was CD4+ or CD8+ T cells sorted from blood, taken in a trial of the OX40 agonist ivuxolimab. These receptors all come from an adult with an advanced solid tumor such as melanoma, head and neck, liver or kidney cancer.

This clone was seen just once. This chain uses TRBV2 with TRBJ2-7; unclear D gene. CDR1 is SNHLY and CDR2 is FYNNEI in the germline V gene. The CDR3 runs to 14 residues. V dropped 8 bases and J dropped 2 bases, with 16 bases sitting between them. As DNA, the CDR3 is TGTGCCAGCTCCCTTGACCCCACCCCCTACGAGCAGTACTTC. It encodes CASSLDPTPYEQYF.

J is TRBJ2-5 and V is TRBV10-3; 9 nucleotides align to TRBD1. V lost 3 bases to trimming and J lost 2 bases; unmatched junction nucleotides: 4. Germline V lookup: CDR1 ENHRY, CDR2 SYGVKD. The CDR3 spans 15 residues. The CDR3 region has the DNA TGTGCCATCAGTGACCCGGGACAGGGACAAGAGACCCAGTACTTC. Translation: CAISDPGQGQETQYF.

This rearrangement joins TRBV7-9 to TRBJ2-1; the match to TRBD1 covers 7 bases. CDR3 size: 17 residues. V shed 3 bases, J shed 7 bases, and the junction held 15 bases outside the gene matches. Germline loops: CDR1 SEHNR, CDR2 FQNEAQ (reference sequence). The CDR3 spells CASSFLLGTDPGNEQFF. CDR3 DNA sequence: TGTGCCAGCAGCTTTCTGCTGGGGACAGATCCTGGGAATGAGCAGTTCTTC. The full variable domain, with the rest looked up from reference TRBV7-9 and TRBJ2-1, is DTGVSQNPRHKITKRGQNVTFRCDPISEHNRLYWYRQTLGQGPEFLTYFQNEAQLEKSRLLSDRFSAERPKGSFSTLEIQRTEQGDSAMYLCASSFLLGTDPGNEQFFGPGTRLTVL.

Written as DNA, the CDR3 is TGCAGCGTTGATGGCGAGGGGGGCTATGGCTACACCTTC. Protein product: CSVDGEGGYGYTF. The chain carries TRBV29-1 and TRBJ1-2; TRBD1 might be the D (6 bases). CDR3 size: 13 residues. Looked up from germline, CDR1 is SQVTM and CDR2 is ANQGSEA. Trimming shortened V by 3 bases and J by 4 bases, and 12 bases separated the two germline ends.

The chain uses TRBV20-1 and TRBJ2-2; D unclear. The CDR3 loop spans 11 amino acids. Trimming removed 0 bases at V and 7 bases at J, with 3 bases between. CDR1 is DFQATT, CDR2 SNEGSKA, per germline (reference sequence). CDR3 in amino acids: CSARDFGELFF. CDR3 nucleotide sequence: TGCAGTGCTAGAGATTTCGGGGAGCTGTTTTTT.